This T cell receptor (beta chain) was captured by sequencing in a study of control samples from healthy donors and cancer patients. Per germline, CDR1 SQVTM and CDR2 ANQGSEA. There are 13 residues in the CDR3. The assay was immunoSEQ multiplex PCR, and TCRdb's table has in-frame clones only and misses some. The sample holds 170,000 or so clones, approximately 95% seen once. V and J are TRBV29-1 and TRBJ2-5; perhaps TRBD2 as D (6 bases). The TCR originated in a man younger than 35 in good health. Sample: blood. The CDR3 region has the DNA TGCGGGACCCTGGGACTCGACCAAGAGACCCAGTACTTC. It yields the protein CGTLGLDQETQYF. Full variable domain (outside the CDR3, taken from reference TRBV29-1 and TRBJ2-5): SAVISQKPSRDICQRGTSLTIQCQVDSQVTMMFWYRQQPGQSLTLIATANQGSEATYESGFVIDKFPISRPNLTFSTLTVSNMSPEDSSIYLCGTLGLDQETQYFGPGTRLLVL.